This record looks at one T cell receptor (beta chain) sequence and its context. Its antigen is not yet known. No qualities accompany the bases; no much larger clone lies one base away. This entry comes from a study of cytomegalovirus exposure and HLA in healthy donors (dated by TCRdb to between 2016 and 2019). In terms of the full investigation: An earlier analysis of approximately 640 of the donors reported approximately 290 Gb of sequence data and some 120 million unique TCR beta sequences from about 180 million T cells. Roughly 300 gigabases of sequencing data and around 90 million unique TCR sequences made up an early release that covered over 550 HLA-typed donors. Of the roughly 430 genotyped donors, roughly 85% fell in the genetic ancestry cluster associated with self-reported Caucasian donors. The study aimed to test whether signatures of past pathogen exposure could be identified by cataloging public T cell receptors. The study profiled the T cell repertoires of approximately 700 subjects by immunosequencing and related them to cytomegalovirus serostatus. Besides the first cohort of 666 subjects, a separate validation cohort made up of 120 different subjects was used. High-throughput TCR immunosequencing, statistical association of individual TCRs with disease status, and machine learning were combined to predict cytomegalovirus infection status. In a later analysis, previously published TCR beta repertoires from 666 donors were re-analyzed and high-resolution HLA genotyping was added so that TCR occurrence patterns could be studied. In the later analysis, no new phenotypic data were used to find candidate immune exposures; instead, reliance was placed on TCR beta sequences and their occurrence across donors. An earlier analysis of nearly 600 of the donors applied high-throughput TCR beta sequencing to assess whether each TCR beta V gene segment acted as functional or pseudogenic. Alongside the repertoire data, information on donor age, sex, ethnicity and CMV serostatus was compiled. A later genetic analysis took genome-wide SNP genotypes for about 55% of the roughly 700 donors and used that subset as a discovery cohort. Every repertoire in the discovery cohort had been generated on one and the same sequencing platform. HLA typing included class I and class II loci at four-digit resolution. The number of donors typed differed by locus, with roughly 620-640 for A, B, C, DRB1 and DQB1, roughly 550 for DQA1, 600 to 610 for DPA1, and approximately 470 for DPB1. Roughly five DR-DQ haplotypes were handled as single units for association and clustering because linkage in the cohort was strong. On average, over 200,000 unique TCR beta nucleotide sequences were sequenced per donor among roughly 430 genotyped donors of the cohort, with roughly 18% of those sequences being non-productive.

Study-level results and caveats: Broadly in line with IMGT annotations, most TCR beta V segments showed up in productive rearrangements about 87% or about 30% of the time in an earlier analysis of some 590 of the donors. The classifier was reported to diagnose cytomegalovirus status with high specificity and sensitivity in both the original and validation cohorts. The study listed 164 TCR beta chains as associated with cytomegalovirus. The authors suggested that the approach could potentially be extended to other disease states and immunological phenotypes. CMV serostatus was the only immune exposure information available for the cohort. Several of the top co-occurrence clusters appeared to be linked to parvovirus B19, influenza, CMV and Epstein-Barr virus, according to a later analysis. The sequencing pipeline was judged likely to have produced a cluster of highly shared sequence variants as a technical artifact. Correlated functional status among segregating V segments might be attributable to linkage disequilibrium, but an unknown experimental factor could not be ruled out. A later analysis found that HLA-associated TCR beta chains were more clonally expanded and had lower generation probabilities than equally common non-associated chains. Only TCR beta chains were sequenced in this cohort, and the absence of alpha or paired-chain data limited detectable features. A further reported finding was that TCR beta sequences accurately predicted the HLA-A and HLA-B alleles for most subjects in the first cohort. Roughly uniform sequencing depth across donors was assumed in presence/absence analyses, although this assumption may not hold. A later analysis found that most CMV-associated TCR beta chains appeared HLA-restricted, with HLA associations seemingly driven largely by CMV exposure. HLA typing was unavailable for some donors at each locus, so association tests used only the typed subset. Three of the identified cytomegalovirus-associated TCR beta chains were confirmed in vitro to be specific for cytomegalovirus antigens. According to a later genetic analysis, donors in an Asian-associated ancestry cluster had fewer N-insertions in productive TCRs than the roughly 700-donor mean. In a later analysis, 15,000 to 20,000 TCR beta sequences were associated with specific HLA alleles at a false discovery rate of 0.05. In a later analysis, TCR association rates were found to vary across HLA loci, with the most associated TCRs seen for DRB1 alleles and the fewest for HLA-C alleles. While some public TCRs were present in many individuals, most TCR sequences turned up only very rarely across donors. Because counts were too low, roughly 18 rarely observed V segments, including chromosome 9 orphons, were left out of the earlier analysis of some 600 of the donors. When HLA alleles, especially DR and DQ, strongly co-occurred, attributing TCR associations to individual alleles was difficult. In a later genetic analysis, a missense DCLRE1C variant was associated with V-gene and J-gene trimming of TCR beta chains, and the association was replicated in an independent cohort.

The library was produced with the immunoSEQ multiplex PCR assay. For the multiplex PCR, a mixture combining 60 forward primers for TCR Vbeta segments and 13 reverse primers for TCR Jbeta segments was used. The CDR3 region of rearranged TCR beta genes was amplified from genomic DNA by a multiplex PCR assay. Amplified TCR beta libraries were sequenced as 87-base-pair reads on the Illumina HiSeq System. The study's own analysis went as follows. A later analysis tallied roughly 80 million unique TCR beta chains across the 650 to 750 repertoires, and about 12 million of those chains were shared by two or more donors. A nearest-neighbor algorithm error-corrected the raw reads and collapsed the reads into unique sequences, merging closely related sequences to remove PCR and sequencing errors. V, D and J gene segments were assigned by aligning CDR3 sequences to IMGT reference sequences. Each retained sequence needed at least a six-nucleotide match to both a V gene segment and a J gene segment. Rearrangements were classified as productive when the CDR3 lacked stop codons and remained in frame with V and J, and all other rearrangements were classified as non-productive. CDR3 was defined according to IMGT convention as the region running from the second conserved V-encoded cysteine to the conserved J-encoded phenylalanine. In an earlier analysis of 500 to 650 of the donors, sequences lacking an unambiguous match to a single V gene segment were excluded. In an earlier analysis of 587 of the donors, V segments were called functional above 56.7% productive rearrangements and were called segregating when the between-donor standard deviation exceeded 5%. To diagnose cytomegalovirus status from the catalog of TCR beta chain sequences, a statistical classification framework was built. V and J gene assignment, in a later analysis, came from comparing TCR nucleotide sequences with IMGT/GENE-DB human TR gene sequences. A later analysis assigned CDR3 sequences and most-parsimonious VDJ recombination scenarios with the TCRdist pipeline. In a later analysis, each TCR beta chain was defined by its CDR3 amino acid sequence together with its V-gene family, and reads without a unique V-gene family were excluded. To address suspected cross-contamination and a sequencing artifact, a later analysis removed approximately 590 highly shared, low-generation-probability nucleotide sequences. For each public chain, a later analysis derived a clonal expansion index from normalized ranks of inferred template counts within each repertoire. Generation probabilities in a later analysis came from a VDJ recombination model fitted to out-of-frame rearrangements, and those results were checked against IGoR. In a later analysis, hypergeometric tests were used to score TCR-TCR, TCR-HLA and TCR-CMV co-occurrence, with a repertoire-size bias correction applied to TCR pairs. False discovery rates were estimated in a later analysis by permuting HLA or CMV assignments 20 times. In a later analysis, co-occurring TCRs were grouped with DBSCAN, and TCRdist sequence similarity was added when clustering was performed within HLA-allele-positive subsets. Repertoires with fewer than 30,000 or more than 120,000 public chains were left out of co-occurrence clustering, as were about 5 repertoires with anomalous nucleotide sharing. Not all clones reach the TCRdb copy of this immuneACCESS table, which keeps in-frame sequences only. Checked studies attribute under half of the gap to unresolved V genes and leave the rest unexplained. Clone size and the V and J calls come from that table; the DNA yielded D and trimming. The sample yields fewer than 150,000 clones; roughly 70% were counted once. The ten largest clones capture roughly 8.3% of the sample.

The cohort was made up of 500 to 800 healthy bone marrow donors. At the time of sampling, every cohort member was nominally healthy, though immune exposures that went unrecorded were likely present. The donor was CMV seropositive and belonged to the group of about 290 seropositive cohort members. Each donor provided a peripheral blood sample, and peripheral blood mononuclear cells were used for TCR beta sequencing. The Qiagen DNeasy Blood Extraction Kit was used to extract genomic DNA from the blood cell samples. This receptor was taken from a man younger than 35 in good health and CMV-seropositive. Material: PBMCs.

In nucleotides, the sequence is TGCGCCAGCAGTAATAGCGGGGACTCCTACAATGAGCAGTTCTTC. This encodes CASSNSGDSYNEQFF. The chain was built from TRBV5-1 and TRBJ2-1; 8 central bases correspond to TRBD2. V is trimmed back by 5 bases and J by 0 bases, and the junction contains 4 bases that no gene match accounts for. CDR1 and CDR2, looked up from the germline V gene, are SGHRS and YFSETQ. From the cysteine through the phenylalanine, the CDR3 covers 15 amino acids. The sequence is cut down to CDR3 DNA, 45 bases in frame from base 1.